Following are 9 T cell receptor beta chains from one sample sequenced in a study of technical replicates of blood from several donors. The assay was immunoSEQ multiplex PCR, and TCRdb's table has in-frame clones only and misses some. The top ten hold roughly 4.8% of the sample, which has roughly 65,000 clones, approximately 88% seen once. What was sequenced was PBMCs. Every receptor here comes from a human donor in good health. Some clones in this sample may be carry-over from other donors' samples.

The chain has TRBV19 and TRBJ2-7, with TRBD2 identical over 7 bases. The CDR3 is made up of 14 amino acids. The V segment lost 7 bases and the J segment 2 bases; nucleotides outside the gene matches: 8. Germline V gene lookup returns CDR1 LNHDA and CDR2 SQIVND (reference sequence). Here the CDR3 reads CASKPSSGTYEQYF. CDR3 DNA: TGTGCCAGTAAACCCTCTAGCGGCACCTACGAGCAGTACTTC.

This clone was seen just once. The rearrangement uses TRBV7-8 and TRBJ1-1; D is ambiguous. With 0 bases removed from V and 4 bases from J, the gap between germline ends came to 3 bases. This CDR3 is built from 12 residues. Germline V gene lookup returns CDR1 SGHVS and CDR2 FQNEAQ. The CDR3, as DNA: TGTGCCAGCAGCTTAGCCTCCACTGAAGCTTTCTTT. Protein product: CASSLASTEAFF.

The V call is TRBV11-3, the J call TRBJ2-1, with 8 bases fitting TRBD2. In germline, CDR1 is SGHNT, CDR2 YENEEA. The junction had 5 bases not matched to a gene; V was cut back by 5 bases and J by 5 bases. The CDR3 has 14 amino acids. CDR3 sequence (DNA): TGTGCCAGCAGCACTAGCGGAGCCGACAATGAGCAGTTCTTC. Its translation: CASSTSGADNEQFF.

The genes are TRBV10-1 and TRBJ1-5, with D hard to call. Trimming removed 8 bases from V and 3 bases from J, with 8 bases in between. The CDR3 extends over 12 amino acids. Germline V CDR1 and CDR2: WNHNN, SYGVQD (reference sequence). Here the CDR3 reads CASLAHNQPQHF. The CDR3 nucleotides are TGCGCCAGCCTGGCCCACAATCAGCCCCAGCATTTT.

For the CDR3, the DNA is TGTGCCAGCAGCCGAGGGGGGGGGTATGGCGAGGAGCAGTACTTC. It is translated as CASSRGGGYGEEQYF. The chain is built from TRBV11-2 and TRBJ2-7, with a possible D match to TRBD2 (7 bases). Germline V gene lookup returns CDR1 SGHAT and CDR2 FQNNGV. V was clipped by 5 bases and J by 7 bases, with 21 bases between them. The CDR3 runs to 15 residues.

CDR3 DNA sequence: TGCGCCAGCAGCTTGGACGGACAGATTAACTATGGCTACACCTTC. This sequence encodes CASSLDGQINYGYTF. The genes are TRBV5-1 and TRBJ1-2; TRBD1 is a possible D gene (6 bases). The V gene lost 0 bases and the J gene lost 1 base, with 10 bases spanning the gap. This CDR3 region has 15 residues. In germline, CDR1 is SGHRS, CDR2 YFSETQ.

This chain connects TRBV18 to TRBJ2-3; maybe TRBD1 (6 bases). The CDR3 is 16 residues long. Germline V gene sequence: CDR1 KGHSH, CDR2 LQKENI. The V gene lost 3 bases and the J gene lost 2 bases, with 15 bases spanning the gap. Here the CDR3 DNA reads TGTGCCAGCTCACCGTCCGACAGGATGAACACAGATACGCAGTATTTT. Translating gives CASSPSDRMNTDTQYF.

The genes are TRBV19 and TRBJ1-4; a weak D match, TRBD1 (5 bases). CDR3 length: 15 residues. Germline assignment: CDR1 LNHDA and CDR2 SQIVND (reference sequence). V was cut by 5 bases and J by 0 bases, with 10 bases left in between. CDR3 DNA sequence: TGTGCCAGTAGTGTGACAGTTGCAACTAATGAAAAACTGTTTTTT. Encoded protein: CASSVTVATNEKLFF. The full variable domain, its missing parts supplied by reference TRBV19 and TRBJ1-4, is DGGITQSPKYLFRKEGQNVTLSCEQNLNHDAMYWYRQDPGQGLRLIYYSQIVNDFQKGDIAEGYSVSREKKESFPLTVTSAQKNPTAFYLCASSVTVATNEKLFFGSGTQLSVL.

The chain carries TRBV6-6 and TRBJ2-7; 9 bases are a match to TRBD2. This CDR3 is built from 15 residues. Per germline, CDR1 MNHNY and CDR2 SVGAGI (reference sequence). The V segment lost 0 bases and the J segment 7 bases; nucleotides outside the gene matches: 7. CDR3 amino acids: CASSYSEREVGEQYF. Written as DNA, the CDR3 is TGTGCCAGCAGTTACTCAGAGCGGGAGGTGGGGGAGCAGTACTTC.